A selection of T cell receptor beta chains follows, all from one sample in a study of blood T cell repertoires in COVID-19. Clones were sequenced by immunoSEQ multiplex PCR, and TCRdb holds only the in-frame ones, with some missing. The repertoire holds 77,000 or so clones, with roughly four fifths as singletons. Material for sequencing was peripheral blood. The receptor set was obtained from an elderly woman with active or convalescent COVID-19. CDR3s include the opening cysteine and the closing phenylalanine or tryptophan. D genes are given only for firm matches. Not every row has a clone size; where given, it reads once, few, many or a size class.

J gene | D gene | clone size | V gene | CDR3 protein | CDR3 DNA
TRBJ2-1 | NA | once | TRBV19 | CASSPRQEYYNEQFF | TGTGCCAGTAGTCCGCGACAGGAATACTACAATGAGCAGTTCTTC
TRBJ2-2 | TRBD1 | NA | TRBV30 | CAWWGTGGAGELFF | TGTGCCTGGTGGGGGACAGGGGGGGCCGGGGAGCTGTTTTTT
TRBJ2-1 | NA | NA | TRBV12-5 | CASGSRQNNEQFF | TGTGCTAGTGGTTCCCGACAAAACAATGAGCAGTTCTTC
TRBJ1-2 | NA | few | TRBV28 | CASSSAGAGNYGYTF | TGTGCCAGCAGTTCCGCCGGGGCGGGAAACTATGGCTACACCTTC
TRBJ2-7 | NA | NA | TRBV5-5 | CASSLAGDSSYEQYF | TGTGCCAGCAGCTTGGCGGGGGATAGCTCCTACGAGCAGTACTTC
TRBJ1-5 | TRBD1 | NA | TRBV6-5 | CASSVTGAGNQPQHF | TGTGCCAGCAGCGTAACAGGGGCCGGCAATCAGCCCCAGCATTTT
TRBJ1-2 | NA | NA | TRBV5-6 | CASSLIQAPANYGYTF | TGTGCCAGCAGCTTGATACAGGCCCCAGCTAACTATGGCTACACCTTC
TRBJ2-7 | TRBD2 | many | TRBV2 | CASSLLAGASYEQYF | TGTGCCAGCAGCTTACTAGCGGGGGCCTCCTACGAGCAGTACTTC
TRBJ2-1 | TRBD2 | NA | TRBV19 | CASRARTSGDVYNEQFF | TGTGCCAGTAGGGCCCGGACTAGCGGTGACGTCTACAATGAGCAGTTCTTC
TRBJ2-2 | NA | NA | TRBV2 | CASSYTGETGELFF | TGTGCCAGCAGTTACACGGGGGAAACCGGGGAGCTGTTTTTT
TRBJ1-5 | TRBD1 | few | TRBV6-5 | CASRQGGGSNQPQHF | TGTGCCAGCAGGCAGGGGGGTGGGAGCAATCAGCCCCAGCATTTT
TRBJ2-7 | NA | NA | TRBV7-3 | CASSLTQGGEQYF | TGTGCCAGCAGCTTAACACAGGGAGGGGAGCAGTACTTC
TRBJ2-4 | NA | NA | TRBV7-2 | CASSLTVILAKNIQYF | TGTGCCAGCAGCCTGACAGTGATTTTAGCCAAAAACATTCAGTACTTC
TRBJ1-2 | NA | few | TRBV9 | CASSVDSSLYGYTF | TGTGCCAGCAGCGTAGATAGCAGCCTCTATGGCTACACCTTC
TRBJ1-1 | NA | once | TRBV12-3/TRBV12-4 | CASSLWRNAEAFF | TGTGCCAGCAGTTTATGGCGGAATGCTGAAGCTTTCTTT
TRBJ2-5 | TRBD1 | few | TRBV29-1 | CSVETGTGVLETQYF | TGCAGCGTTGAGACCGGGACAGGGGTGTTGGAGACCCAGTACTTC
TRBJ2-3 | TRBD2 | NA | TRBV23-1 | CASSQSLPSGSTDTQYF | TGCGCCAGCAGTCAATCTCTCCCTAGCGGGAGCACAGATACGCAGTATTTT
TRBJ1-2 | NA | NA | TRBV3-1/TRBV3-2 | CASSLLGEGYTF | TGTGCCAGCAGCCTCCTCGGTGAGGGCTACACCTTC
TRBJ2-1 | NA | NA | TRBV4-3 | CASSQLPSAHNEQFF | TGCGCCAGCAGCCAGCTTCCTAGCGCGCACAATGAGCAGTTCTTC